Listed below are T cell receptor beta chains from one sample, sequenced in a study of T cells expressing NK-cell markers. From the 5' RACE reads, TCRdb lists one entry per CDR3 protein and no DNA. This sample's table reports about 460,000 distinct CDR3 sequences. Sequencing was done on a sample of blood T cells: a sorted CD56 or NKG2C T cell subset, CD4+ or CD8+ T cells, or bulk PBMC T cells (not recorded which). These receptors came from a woman aged 45-65 years in good health. CDR3s include the opening cysteine and the closing phenylalanine or tryptophan. Fields, in order: CDR3 protein, J gene, V gene.

CDR3 protein: CASSEGLLGGYGYTF
J gene: TRBJ1-2
V gene: TRBV6-1

CDR3 protein: CASSQVGGTYNEQFF
J gene: TRBJ2-1
V gene: TRBV3-1

CDR3 protein: CASSLELNEKLFF
J gene: TRBJ1-4
V gene: TRBV19

CDR3 protein: CSAHLNTDTQYF
J gene: TRBJ2-3
V gene: TRBV20-1

CDR3 protein: CASSLLGRGGQETQYF
J gene: TRBJ2-5
V gene: TRBV5-1

CDR3 protein: CSARTGYEQYF
J gene: TRBJ2-7
V gene: TRBV29-1

CDR3 protein: CASSPATGTYNEQFF
J gene: TRBJ2-1
V gene: TRBV28

CDR3 protein: CAWSAKRGDTQYF
J gene: TRBJ2-3
V gene: TRBV30

CDR3 protein: CASSLDRDYGYTF
J gene: TRBJ1-2
V gene: TRBV5-1

CDR3 protein: CSAGTGYNQPQHF
J gene: TRBJ1-5
V gene: TRBV20-1

CDR3 protein: CASSLNLAGTEQFF
J gene: TRBJ2-1
V gene: TRBV7-3

CDR3 protein: CAGTQGNYGYTF
J gene: TRBJ1-2
V gene: TRBV10-3

CDR3 protein: CASSVSAGYGYTF
J gene: TRBJ1-2
V gene: TRBV9

CDR3 protein: CASRRLAVGSEQFF
J gene: TRBJ2-1
V gene: TRBV2

CDR3 protein: CAWSVALGQNTEAFF
J gene: TRBJ1-1
V gene: TRBV30

CDR3 protein: CASSKVQGRETQYF
J gene: TRBJ2-5
V gene: TRBV7-9

CDR3 protein: CSAILNRVDRETQYF
J gene: TRBJ2-5
V gene: TRBV20-1

CDR3 protein: CASSLSSAGRSGNTIYF
J gene: TRBJ1-3
V gene: TRBV12-3/TRBV12-4

CDR3 protein: CASSLGRGKSNQPQHF
J gene: TRBJ1-5
V gene: TRBV12-3/TRBV12-4

CDR3 protein: CASSEGWGVAYGYTF
J gene: TRBJ1-2
V gene: TRBV6-1

CDR3 protein: CASSHGTDYNEQFF
J gene: TRBJ2-1
V gene: TRBV5-6

CDR3 protein: CASSLYRSSYNEQFF
J gene: TRBJ2-1
V gene: TRBV12-3/TRBV12-4

CDR3 protein: CASSEAYSSPLHF
J gene: TRBJ1-6
V gene: TRBV6-4

CDR3 protein: CASRRELGGGSSYEQYF
J gene: TRBJ2-7
V gene: TRBV6-1

CDR3 protein: CATSRDMVVSGNTIYF
J gene: TRBJ1-3
V gene: TRBV15

CDR3 protein: CASSLVRVPQGETQYF
J gene: TRBJ2-5
V gene: TRBV11-2

CDR3 protein: CASSFSGRAVEQFF
J gene: TRBJ2-1
V gene: TRBV5-1

CDR3 protein: CASARLGNTGELFF
J gene: TRBJ2-2
V gene: TRBV2

CDR3 protein: CASLGATLTDTQYF
J gene: TRBJ2-3
V gene: TRBV6-6

CDR3 protein: CASSQNRGLNIQYF
J gene: TRBJ2-4
V gene: TRBV14

CDR3 protein: CASSTGGSMNTEAFF
J gene: TRBJ1-1
V gene: TRBV5-1

CDR3 protein: CASSPPTSGATGELFF
J gene: TRBJ2-2
V gene: TRBV4-2

CDR3 protein: CASSQEGLNTGELFF
J gene: TRBJ2-2
V gene: TRBV3-1

CDR3 protein: CASSRQQGGEKLFF
J gene: TRBJ1-4
V gene: TRBV5-6

CDR3 protein: CASSPRYGGSAFF
J gene: TRBJ1-1
V gene: TRBV14

CDR3 protein: CASSEASRTGGEAFF
J gene: TRBJ1-1
V gene: TRBV5-1

CDR3 protein: CATSDPSRGFSGELFF
J gene: TRBJ2-2
V gene: TRBV24-1

CDR3 protein: CASSYERQEANEKLFF
J gene: TRBJ1-4
V gene: TRBV6-2/TRBV6-3

CDR3 protein: CASNFRGDYNEQFF
J gene: TRBJ2-1
V gene: TRBV5-1

CDR3 protein: CASSIRPVGPEAFF
J gene: TRBJ1-1
V gene: TRBV6-1

CDR3 protein: CASSIQGAQTGELFF
J gene: TRBJ2-2
V gene: TRBV7-8

CDR3 protein: CASFPWTSGTKETQYF
J gene: TRBJ2-5
V gene: TRBV28

CDR3 protein: CASSLEGSGRWEQYF
J gene: TRBJ2-7
V gene: TRBV5-5

CDR3 protein: CASSLLLGGELFF
J gene: TRBJ2-2
V gene: TRBV5-1

CDR3 protein: CASRGRDRILEEQFF
J gene: TRBJ2-1
V gene: TRBV28

CDR3 protein: CASSPFRTVQNTEAFF
J gene: TRBJ1-1
V gene: TRBV12-3/TRBV12-4

CDR3 protein: CASSLAGVGTGELFF
J gene: TRBJ2-2
V gene: TRBV12-3/TRBV12-4

CDR3 protein: CASRYGGGALAQETQYF
J gene: TRBJ2-5
V gene: TRBV5-1